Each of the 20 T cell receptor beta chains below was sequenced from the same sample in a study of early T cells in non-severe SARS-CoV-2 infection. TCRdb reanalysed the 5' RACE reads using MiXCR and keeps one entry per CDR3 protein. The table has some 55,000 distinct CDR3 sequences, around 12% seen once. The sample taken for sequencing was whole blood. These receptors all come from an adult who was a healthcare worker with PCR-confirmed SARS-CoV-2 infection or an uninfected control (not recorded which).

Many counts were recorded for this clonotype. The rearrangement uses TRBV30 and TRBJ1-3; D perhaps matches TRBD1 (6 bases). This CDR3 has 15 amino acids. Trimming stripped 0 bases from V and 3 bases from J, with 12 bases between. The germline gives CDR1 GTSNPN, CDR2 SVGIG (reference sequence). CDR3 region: CAWSVVGAVGNTIYF. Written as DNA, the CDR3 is TGTGCCTGGAGTGTGGTGGGGGCTGTTGGAAACACCATATATTTT.

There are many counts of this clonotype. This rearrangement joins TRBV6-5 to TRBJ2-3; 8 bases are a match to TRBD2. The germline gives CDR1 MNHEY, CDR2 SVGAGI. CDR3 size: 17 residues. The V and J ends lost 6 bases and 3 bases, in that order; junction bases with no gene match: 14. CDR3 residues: CASSPNRPGLGTDTQYF. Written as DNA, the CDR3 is TGTGCCAGCAGCCCGAACCGCCCGGGACTAGGGACAGATACGCAGTATTTT.

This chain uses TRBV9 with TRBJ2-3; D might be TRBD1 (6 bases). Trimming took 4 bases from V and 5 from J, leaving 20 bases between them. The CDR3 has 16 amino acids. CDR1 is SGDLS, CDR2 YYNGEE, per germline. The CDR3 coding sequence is TGTGCCAGCAGCCCAGGGGAGTGGGTCATGGAAGATACGCAGTATTTT. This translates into CASSPGEWVMEDTQYF.

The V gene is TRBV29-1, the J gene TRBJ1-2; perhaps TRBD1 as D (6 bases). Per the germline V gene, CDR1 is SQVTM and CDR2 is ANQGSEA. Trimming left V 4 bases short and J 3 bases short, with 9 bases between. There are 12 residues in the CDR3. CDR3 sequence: CSVGGRDYGYTF. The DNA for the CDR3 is TGCAGCGTTGGGGGGCGCGACTATGGCTACACCTTC. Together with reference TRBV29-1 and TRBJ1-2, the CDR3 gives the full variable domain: SAVISQKPSRDICQRGTSLTIQCQVDSQVTMMFWYRQQPGQSLTLIATANQGSEATYESGFVIDKFPISRPNLTFSTLTVSNMSPEDSSIYLCSVGGRDYGYTFGSGTRLTVV.

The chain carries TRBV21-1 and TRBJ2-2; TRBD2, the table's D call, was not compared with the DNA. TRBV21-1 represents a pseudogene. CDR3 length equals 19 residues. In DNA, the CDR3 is TGTGCCAGCAGATCAAGGGGACTAGCGGGGACCAAGGGCACCGGGGAGCTGTTTTTT. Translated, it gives CASRSRGLAGTKGTGELFF.

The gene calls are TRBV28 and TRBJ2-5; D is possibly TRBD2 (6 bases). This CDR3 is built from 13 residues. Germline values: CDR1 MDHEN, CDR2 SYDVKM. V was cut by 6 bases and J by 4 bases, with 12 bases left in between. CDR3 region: CASRGAGRETQYF. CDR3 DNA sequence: TGTGCCAGCAGGGGTGCGGGGCGAGAGACCCAGTACTTC.

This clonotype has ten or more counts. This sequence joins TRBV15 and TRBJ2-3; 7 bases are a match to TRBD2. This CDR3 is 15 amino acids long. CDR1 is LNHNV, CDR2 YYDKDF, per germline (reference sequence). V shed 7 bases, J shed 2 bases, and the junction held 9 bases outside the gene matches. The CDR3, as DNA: TGTGCCACCACCGGACTAGGAAACCCCACAGATACGCAGTATTTT. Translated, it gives CATTGLGNPTDTQYF.

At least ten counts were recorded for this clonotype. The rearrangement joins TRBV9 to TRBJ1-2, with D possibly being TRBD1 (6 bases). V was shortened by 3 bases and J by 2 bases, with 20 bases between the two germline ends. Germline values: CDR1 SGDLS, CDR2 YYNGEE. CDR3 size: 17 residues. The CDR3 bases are TGTGCCAGCAGCGCAAGTCGAACAGGGATCCCGAACTATGGCTACACCTTC. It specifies CASSASRTGIPNYGYTF.

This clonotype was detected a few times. The CDR3 loop reads CASSGEGGSRGYTF. CDR3 sequence (DNA): TGTGCCAGCAGTGGGGAAGGGGGAAGCCGCGGCTACACCTTC. This chain links TRBV6-1 with TRBJ1-2; weak D call: TRBD1 (6 bases). Germline values: CDR1 MNHNS, CDR2 SASEGT. V lost 4 bases to trimming and J lost 8 bases, with 17 bases between them. This CDR3 comprises 14 residues.

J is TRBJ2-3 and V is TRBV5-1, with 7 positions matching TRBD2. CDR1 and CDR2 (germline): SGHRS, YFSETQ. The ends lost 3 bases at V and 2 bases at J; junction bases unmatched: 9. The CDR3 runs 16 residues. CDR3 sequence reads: CASSYGASGNTDTQYF. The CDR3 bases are TGCGCCAGCAGCTATGGGGCTAGCGGAAACACAGATACGCAGTATTTT.

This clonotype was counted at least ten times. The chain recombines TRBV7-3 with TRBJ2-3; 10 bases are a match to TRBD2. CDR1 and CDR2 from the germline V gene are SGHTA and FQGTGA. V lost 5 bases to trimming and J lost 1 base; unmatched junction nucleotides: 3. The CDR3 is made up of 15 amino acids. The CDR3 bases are TGTGCCAGCAGCCACACTAGCGGGGGCACAGATACGCAGTATTTT. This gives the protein CASSHTSGGTDTQYF.

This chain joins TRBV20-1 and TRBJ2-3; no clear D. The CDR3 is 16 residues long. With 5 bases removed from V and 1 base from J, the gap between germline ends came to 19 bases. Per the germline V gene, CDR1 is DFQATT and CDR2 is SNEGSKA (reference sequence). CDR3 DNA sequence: TGCAGTGCTTTCCGAACCGGGCCATGGGGCACAGATACGCAGTATTTT. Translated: CSAFRTGPWGTDTQYF.

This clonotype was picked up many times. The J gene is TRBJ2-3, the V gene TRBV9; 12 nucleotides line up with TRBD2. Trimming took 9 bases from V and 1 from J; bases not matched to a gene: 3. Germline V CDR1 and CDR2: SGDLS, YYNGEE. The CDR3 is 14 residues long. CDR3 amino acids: CATSGRGGTDTQYF. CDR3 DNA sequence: TGTGCCACTAGCGGGAGGGGGGGCACAGATACGCAGTATTTT.

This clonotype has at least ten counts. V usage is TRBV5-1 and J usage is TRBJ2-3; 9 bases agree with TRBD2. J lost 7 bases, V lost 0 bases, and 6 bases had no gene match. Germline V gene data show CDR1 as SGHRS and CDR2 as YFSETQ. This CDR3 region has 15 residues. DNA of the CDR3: TGCGCCAGCAGCTTGGAGCGGGGGGTCCTCAATACGCAGTATTTT. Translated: CASSLERGVLNTQYF.

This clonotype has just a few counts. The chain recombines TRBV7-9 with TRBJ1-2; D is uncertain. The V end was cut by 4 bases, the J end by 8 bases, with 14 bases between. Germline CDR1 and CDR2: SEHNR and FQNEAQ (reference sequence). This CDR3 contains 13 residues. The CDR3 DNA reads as TGTGCCAGCAGCTCAAATCTCCTCGGAGGCTACACCTTC. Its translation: CASSSNLLGGYTF.

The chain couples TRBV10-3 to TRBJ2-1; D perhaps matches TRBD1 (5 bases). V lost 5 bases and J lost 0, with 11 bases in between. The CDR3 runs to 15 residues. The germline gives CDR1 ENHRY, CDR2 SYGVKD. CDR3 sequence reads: CAISSDSSSYNEQFF. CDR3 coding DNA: TGTGCCATCAGTTCCGACAGCAGCTCCTACAATGAGCAGTTCTTC.

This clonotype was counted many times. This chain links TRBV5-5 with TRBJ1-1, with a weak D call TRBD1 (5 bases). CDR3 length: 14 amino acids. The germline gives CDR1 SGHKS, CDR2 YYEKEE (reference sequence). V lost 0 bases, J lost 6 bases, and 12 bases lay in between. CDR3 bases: TGTGCCAGCAGCTTGGAAGCAGGGTGGGCTGAAGCTTTCTTT. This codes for CASSLEAGWAEAFF.

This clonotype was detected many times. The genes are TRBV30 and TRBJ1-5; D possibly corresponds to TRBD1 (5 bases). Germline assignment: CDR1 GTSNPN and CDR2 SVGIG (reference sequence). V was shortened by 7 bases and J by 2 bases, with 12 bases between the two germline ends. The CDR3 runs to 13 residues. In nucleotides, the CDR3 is TGTGCCTTGTCCAGGGAGGGCAATCAGCCCCAGCATTTT. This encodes CALSREGNQPQHF.

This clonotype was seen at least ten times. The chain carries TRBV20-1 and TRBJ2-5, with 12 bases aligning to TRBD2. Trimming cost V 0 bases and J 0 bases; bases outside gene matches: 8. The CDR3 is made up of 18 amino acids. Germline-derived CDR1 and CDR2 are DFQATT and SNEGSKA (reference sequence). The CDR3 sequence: CSARDTTSGGQYQETQYF. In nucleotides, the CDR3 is TGCAGTGCTAGAGATACGACTAGCGGGGGACAGTACCAAGAGACCCAGTACTTC.

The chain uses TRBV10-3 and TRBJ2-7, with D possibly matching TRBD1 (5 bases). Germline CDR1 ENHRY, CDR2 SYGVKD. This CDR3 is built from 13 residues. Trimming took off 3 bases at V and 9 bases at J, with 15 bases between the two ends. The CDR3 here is CAISDTQGFGQYF. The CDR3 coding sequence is TGTGCCATCAGTGATACCCAGGGCTTTGGGCAGTACTTC.